The T cell receptor (beta chain) under discussion was sequenced for a study of chemoradiotherapy in HPV16-positive cancers. Study summary: Candidate HPV-specific clones and shared TCR motifs came from two HPV16-positive patients.

The CDR3 is 14 amino acids. Germline CDR1 SEHNR, CDR2 FQNEAQ (reference sequence). The germline V and J ends were trimmed by 7 bases and 6 bases, with 17 bases remaining between them. General observations from the study: Better recurrence-free survival went with HPV-responsive T-cell expansion in HPV16-positive patients. Candidate HPV-specific clones and E7-related TCR motifs grew in tumor during treatment.

Comments on this clone: Antigen unknown.

Profiling relied on immunoSEQ multiplex PCR, and the TCRdb table lists in-frame clones only, not all of them. The sample holds about 32,000 clones, roughly 77% seen once. The TCR was taken from a human donor with HPV-associated anogenital cancer. The starting material was blood, obtained from a patient who underwent chemoradiotherapy. The genes are TRBV7-9 and TRBJ2-3, with D unresolved. The DNA for the CDR3 is TGTGCCAGCACCATAGGGTCCCCTGGCGATACGCAGTATTTT. Translated: CASTIGSPGDTQYF.